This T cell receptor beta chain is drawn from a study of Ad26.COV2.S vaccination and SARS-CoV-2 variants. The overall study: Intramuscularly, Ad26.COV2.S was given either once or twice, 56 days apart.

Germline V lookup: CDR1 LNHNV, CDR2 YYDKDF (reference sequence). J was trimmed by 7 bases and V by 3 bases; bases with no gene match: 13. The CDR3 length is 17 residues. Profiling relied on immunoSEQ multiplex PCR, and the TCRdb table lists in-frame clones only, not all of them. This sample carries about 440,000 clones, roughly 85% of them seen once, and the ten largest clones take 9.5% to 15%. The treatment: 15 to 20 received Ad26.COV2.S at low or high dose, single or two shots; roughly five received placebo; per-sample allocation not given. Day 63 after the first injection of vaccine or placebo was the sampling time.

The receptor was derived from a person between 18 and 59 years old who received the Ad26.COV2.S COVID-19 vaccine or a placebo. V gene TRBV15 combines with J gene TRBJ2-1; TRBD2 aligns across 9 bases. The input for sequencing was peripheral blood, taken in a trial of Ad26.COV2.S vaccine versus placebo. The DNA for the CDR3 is TGTGCCACCAGCAGCGAGCGGGGGGCGGGAGGAAGGAATGAGCAGTTCTTC. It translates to CATSSERGAGGRNEQFF.